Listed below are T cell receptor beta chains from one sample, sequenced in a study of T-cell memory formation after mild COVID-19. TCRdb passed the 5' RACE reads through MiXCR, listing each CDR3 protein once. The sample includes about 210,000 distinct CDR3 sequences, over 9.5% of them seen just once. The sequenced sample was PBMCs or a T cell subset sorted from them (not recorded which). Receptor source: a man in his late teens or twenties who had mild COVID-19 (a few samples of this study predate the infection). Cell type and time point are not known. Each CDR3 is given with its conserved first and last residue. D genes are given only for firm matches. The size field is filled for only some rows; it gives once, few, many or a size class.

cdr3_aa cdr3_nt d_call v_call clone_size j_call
CASSQVTSGTDTQYF TGTGCCAGCAGCCAAGTAACTAGCGGCACAGATACGCAGTATTTT TRBD2 TRBV4-2 - TRBJ2-3
CASSPISASGTPYEQYF TGCGCCAGCAGCCCAATATCGGCTAGCGGGACTCCCTACGAGCAGTACTTC TRBD2 TRBV4-3 many TRBJ2-7
CASSATTYQPQHF TGTGCCAGCAGCGCGACTACCTATCAGCCCCAGCATTTT - TRBV6-2/TRBV6-3 - TRBJ1-5
CSVAAARGTGDGYTF TGCAGCGTTGCTGCCGCTCGGGGGACAGGGGATGGCTACACCTTC TRBD1 TRBV29-1 few TRBJ1-2
CASKPPGGSSTDTQYF TGTGCCAGCAAGCCCCCGGGCGGGTCCAGCACAGATACGCAGTATTTT - TRBV7-2 - TRBJ2-3
CSARDGDPGSQHF TGCAGTGCTAGAGATGGGGATCCGGGGTCCCAGCATTTT - TRBV20-1 - TRBJ1-5
CASSPIKAEYNEQFF TGTGCCAGCAGCCCCATAAAAGCGGAATACAATGAGCAGTTCTTC - TRBV13 few TRBJ2-1
CASSQQGLEEKLFF TGCGCCAGCAGCCAACAGGGACTTGAAGAAAAACTGTTTTTT - TRBV5-1 few TRBJ1-4
CASSYGQDGYTF TGTGCCAGCAGTTACGGACAAGATGGCTACACCTTC - TRBV6-2/TRBV6-3 few TRBJ1-2
CSARKKYSNQPQHF TGCAGTGCTAGAAAAAAGTATAGCAATCAGCCCCAGCATTTT - TRBV20-1 many TRBJ1-5
CASSLVFRTGSHYGYTF TGTGCCAGCAGCTTAGTCTTCCGGACAGGGAGTCACTATGGCTACACCTTC TRBD1 TRBV7-2 many TRBJ1-2
CASSLEGLYNEQFF TGCGCCAGCAGCCTGGAAGGCCTCTACAATGAGCAGTTCTTC - TRBV5-1 - TRBJ2-1
CSARVVGTDTQYF TGCAGTGCTAGAGTAGTGGGGACAGATACGCAGTATTTT - TRBV20-1 - TRBJ2-3
CASSSRGWATDTQYF TGCGCCAGCAGCTCCAGGGGGTGGGCCACAGATACGCAGTATTTT TRBD1 TRBV5-1 many TRBJ2-3
CASRPLGKGLHGYTF TGTGCCAGCAGACCCTTGGGGAAGGGGCTACATGGCTACACCTTC - TRBV28 - TRBJ1-2
CASNTWVGTEAFF TGTGCCAGCAATACGTGGGTGGGGACTGAAGCTTTCTTT - TRBV6-2/TRBV6-3 - TRBJ1-1
CASSQTETQYF TGTGCCAGTAGCCAGACCGAGACCCAGTACTTC - TRBV19 many TRBJ2-5
CASSLGPTWETQYF TGTGCCAGCAGCTTAGGCCCAACGTGGGAGACCCAGTACTTC - TRBV7-9 few TRBJ2-5
CASSPAPSLGAPLHF TGTGCCAGCAGCCCAGCACCTTCATTGGGCGCACCCCTCCACTTT - TRBV7-2 few TRBJ1-6
CASSVGTRSAEAFF TGTGCCAGCAGCGTGGGCACTAGGAGCGCTGAAGCTTTCTTT - TRBV9 few TRBJ1-1
CASSRGSSSNQPQHF TGTGCCAGCAGTCGCGGCTCCTCAAGCAATCAGCCCCAGCATTTT - TRBV2 few TRBJ1-5
CSARGGDSSSGYTF TGCAGTGCTAGAGGAGGGGACAGTTCTAGTGGCTACACCTTC TRBD1 TRBV20-1 few TRBJ1-2
CASSLAGQRSPLHF TGCGCCAGCAGCTTGGCGGGACAGCGCTCACCCCTCCACTTT TRBD1 TRBV5-1 - TRBJ1-6
CASSWGGQGEAFF TGTGCCAGCAGTTGGGGGGGACAGGGCGAAGCTTTCTTT TRBD1 TRBV28 many TRBJ1-1
CASRGLAVREQFF TGCGCCAGCAGAGGACTAGCGGTTCGTGAGCAGTTCTTC TRBD2 TRBV5-1 - TRBJ2-1
CASRGTGGKDTF TGTGCCAGCAGGGGGACAGGGGGGAAGGACACCTTC TRBD1 TRBV12-3/TRBV12-4 few TRBJ1-2
CASSPQGGPTYNEQFF TGCGCCAGCAGCCCTCAAGGGGGGCCTACCTACAATGAGCAGTTCTTC - TRBV5-1 - TRBJ2-1
CASSLSGSGGSGYGYTF TGTGCCAGCAGCTTATCAGGAAGCGGGGGTTCTGGTTATGGCTACACCTTC - TRBV7-2 few TRBJ1-2
CASSWGQGYTGELFF TGTGCCAGCAGTTGGGGACAGGGATACACCGGGGAGCTGTTTTTT TRBD1 TRBV12-3/TRBV12-4 - TRBJ2-2
CASSLMVLGETQYF TGTGCCAGCAGCTTAATGGTGTTGGGAGAGACCCAGTACTTC - TRBV7-9 few TRBJ2-5
CASRRDTDTQYF TGTGCCAGCAGGCGGGACACAGATACGCAGTATTTT - TRBV2 many TRBJ2-3
CSVAPSSPFAQYF TGCAGCGTTGCTCCCAGTTCTCCTTTTGCTCAGTACTTC - TRBV29-1 few TRBJ2-4
CASSPDRVPDEQYF TGCGCCAGCAGCCCCGACAGGGTTCCCGACGAGCAGTACTTC TRBD1 TRBV5-1 - TRBJ2-7
CASSLAAPVGDTQYF TGTGCCAGCAGCTTGGCGGCACCCGTGGGAGATACGCAGTATTTT - TRBV5-5 few TRBJ2-3
CASSPGTGGEDTQYF TGTGCCAGCTCACCAGGAACAGGGGGTGAAGATACGCAGTATTTT TRBD1 TRBV18 many TRBJ2-3
CASSLGREGNTIYF TGTGCCAGCAGCTTAGGCAGGGAAGGAAACACCATATATTTT - TRBV7-2 - TRBJ1-3
CASSQTGDRLFF TGTGCCAGCAGCCAGACAGGGGATCGACTGTTTTTT TRBD1 TRBV14 few TRBJ1-4
CASREVAINEKLFF TGTGCCAGCAGGGAGGTCGCCATTAATGAAAAACTGTTTTTT - TRBV28 few TRBJ1-4
CASSLKPDWVNEQFF TGCGCCAGCAGCTTGAAACCTGACTGGGTGAATGAGCAGTTCTTC - TRBV5-1 many TRBJ2-1
CASSQGNRAWEETQYF TGCGCCAGCAGCCAAGGGAATCGGGCCTGGGAGGAGACCCAGTACTTC - TRBV4-3 many TRBJ2-5
CATQSSTSRPYGYTF TGTGCCACCCAAAGCTCGACCTCTCGCCCCTATGGCTACACCTTC - TRBV24-1 few TRBJ1-2
CASSQEQMSQGAVYNSPLHF TGCGCCAGCAGCCAAGAACAAATGAGTCAGGGGGCGGTCTATAATTCACCCCTCCACTTT TRBD1 TRBV4-3 - TRBJ1-6
CSAPRGSRRDEQFF TGCAGTGCTCCGCGGGGGTCCCGTCGGGATGAGCAGTTCTTC TRBD2 TRBV20-1 few TRBJ2-1
CASSFAGTHNEQFF TGTGCCAGCAGCTTCGCTGGGACCCACAATGAGCAGTTCTTC - TRBV7-2 many TRBJ2-1
CSAGSLVSGGLTDTQYF TGCAGTGCTGGATCCCTCGTCTCAGGGGGCCTCACAGATACGCAGTATTTT TRBD1 TRBV20-1 few TRBJ2-3
CASSSTILGGANVLTF TGTGCCAGCAGCTCGACGATTTTAGGAGGGGCCAACGTCCTGACTTTC - TRBV12-3/TRBV12-4 - TRBJ2-6
CASASGRSSSAREKLFF TGTGCCAGCGCCAGTGGGAGAAGCTCCTCAGCGCGTGAAAAACTGTTTTTT - TRBV9 few TRBJ1-4
CATSIHRLRSGELFF TGTGCCACCAGCATCCACAGGTTAAGATCCGGGGAGCTGTTTTTT - TRBV15 few TRBJ2-2
CASSPRPINYGYTF TGTGCCAGCAGCCCCCGACCGATTAACTATGGCTACACCTTC - TRBV11-2 - TRBJ1-2
CASSQSGANVLTF TGTGCCAGCAGCCAGTCTGGGGCCAACGTCCTGACTTTC - TRBV7-9 - TRBJ2-6
CASSPGQGGRYTF TGTGCCAGCAGCCCGGGACAGGGAGGGCGCTACACCTTC TRBD1 TRBV7-2 few TRBJ1-2
CASSFNRGAGYTF TGTGCCAGCAGCTTCAACCGAGGGGCTGGCTACACCTTC - TRBV7-9 - TRBJ1-2
CASSFQTGSGVEQFF TGTGCCAGCAGCTTCCAGACGGGGTCGGGGGTTGAGCAGTTCTTC - TRBV7-2 few TRBJ2-1
CAISDRGQDTQYF TGTGCCATCAGTGACAGGGGGCAGGATACGCAGTATTTT TRBD1 TRBV10-3 few TRBJ2-3
CASSFPGSQDTQYF TGTGCCAGCAGCTTCCCCGGGAGCCAAGATACGCAGTATTTT - TRBV11-2 - TRBJ2-3
CASSREGINNEQFF TGTGCCAGCAGCCGCGAAGGGATAAACAATGAGCAGTTCTTC - TRBV4-2 few TRBJ2-1
CASSLAGLDTQYF TGTGCCAGCAGCTTGGCAGGGCTAGATACGCAGTATTTT - TRBV7-3 - TRBJ2-3
CSAIPPPGQGALEKLFF TGCAGTGCCATACCCCCTCCGGGACAGGGGGCTTTGGAAAAACTGTTTTTT TRBD1 TRBV20-1 few TRBJ1-4
CASSFSGDYGYTF TGTGCCAGCAGTTTTTCCGGGGACTATGGCTACACCTTC - TRBV12-3/TRBV12-4 - TRBJ1-2
CASSLEMLGSSYEQYF TGTGCCAGCAGCTTAGAGATGCTCGGCAGCTCCTACGAGCAGTACTTC - TRBV5-4 - TRBJ2-7